These T cell receptor beta chains were read from a single sample in a study of cytomegalovirus exposure and HLA in healthy donors. The method was immunoSEQ multiplex PCR; TCRdb's version includes in-frame clones alone and lacks a portion of them. Here the sample spans about 130,000 clones, approximately 81% being singletons. Sequenced sample: PBMCs. The receptors were gathered from a male donor in good health and CMV-seronegative. The CDR3 runs from the conserved cysteine through the conserved F or W. The D gene is left open where the match is weak. A clone size is listed for some rows: how often the clone was seen (once, few, many), or a class if it is expanded.

CDR3 length: 16; J gene: TRBJ1-5; clone size: .; D gene: TRBD1; V gene: TRBV2; CDR3 DNA: TGTGCCAGCAGGCCCCTTTCAGGGGGCGCCGGTCAGCCCCAGCATTTT; CDR3 protein: CASRPLSGGAGQPQHF
CDR3 length: 17; J gene: TRBJ2-7; clone size: few; D gene: TRBD2; V gene: TRBV2; CDR3 DNA: TGTGCCAGCAGCCAACCGGGACTAGCGGACCCCTTCTACGAGCAGTACTTC; CDR3 protein: CASSQPGLADPFYEQYF
CDR3 length: 14; J gene: TRBJ1-1; clone size: .; D gene: TRBD1; V gene: TRBV4-3; CDR3 DNA: TGCGCCAGCAGCCGCGACGAGGGGGCTGATGAAGCTTTCTTT; CDR3 protein: CASSRDEGADEAFF
CDR3 length: 17; J gene: TRBJ1-1; clone size: .; D gene: .; V gene: TRBV7-9; CDR3 DNA: TGTGCCAGCAGGCCCCCTGGAGCAGGGGCGACCGGGGCTGAAGCTTTCTTT; CDR3 protein: CASRPPGAGATGAEAFF
CDR3 length: 19; J gene: TRBJ2-7; clone size: .; D gene: .; V gene: TRBV7-9; CDR3 DNA: TGTGCCAGCAGCCCCAAGGGGACAGGGACACTAGCGGCGTTCTACGAGCAGTACTTC; CDR3 protein: CASSPKGTGTLAAFYEQYF
CDR3 length: 15; J gene: TRBJ1-2; clone size: .; D gene: TRBD1; V gene: TRBV15; CDR3 DNA: TGTGCCACCCGGGACAGAAGAGTAACTAACTATGGCTACACCTTC; CDR3 protein: CATRDRRVTNYGYTF
CDR3 length: 14; J gene: TRBJ2-3; clone size: .; D gene: TRBD2; V gene: TRBV27; CDR3 DNA: TGTGCCAGCAGTCCGGGACTAGCGGGGGGTACGCAGTATTTT; CDR3 protein: CASSPGLAGGTQYF
CDR3 length: 14; J gene: TRBJ2-7; clone size: few; D gene: TRBD1; V gene: TRBV30; CDR3 DNA: TGTGCCTGGAAAAGGACAGGGCAATCCTACGAGCAGTACTTC; CDR3 protein: CAWKRTGQSYEQYF
CDR3 length: 15; J gene: TRBJ2-5; clone size: few; D gene: TRBD1; V gene: TRBV25-1; CDR3 DNA: TGTGCCAGCGAGTTCCCAGACAGGGAACAAGAGACCCAGTACTTC; CDR3 protein: CASEFPDREQETQYF
CDR3 length: 17; J gene: TRBJ2-1; clone size: .; D gene: .; V gene: TRBV5-1; CDR3 DNA: TGCGCCAGCAGCTTAAACGTGGGGGGGGCGGGGGTAAAGGAGCAGTTCTTC; CDR3 protein: CASSLNVGGAGVKEQFF
CDR3 length: 20; J gene: TRBJ2-1; clone size: .; D gene: TRBD1; V gene: TRBV27; CDR3 DNA: TGTGCCAGCAGTGGACCGGGGATGACAGGGGGCCTCCTCTCCTACAATGAGCAGTTCTTC; CDR3 protein: CASSGPGMTGGLLSYNEQFF
CDR3 length: 13; J gene: TRBJ2-7; clone size: .; D gene: TRBD1; V gene: TRBV30; CDR3 DNA: TGTGCCTGGGCAAGACAGGGGGCGGATGAGCAGTACTTC; CDR3 protein: CAWARQGADEQYF
CDR3 length: 13; J gene: TRBJ1-1; clone size: .; D gene: .; V gene: TRBV5-6; CDR3 DNA: TGTGCCAGCACCCCGTGGGGAGTCACTGAAGCTTTCTTT; CDR3 protein: CASTPWGVTEAFF
CDR3 length: 15; J gene: TRBJ1-1; clone size: once; D gene: .; V gene: TRBV10-3; CDR3 DNA: TGTGCCATCAGTGATGAGGGTAGGGTGAGCATTGAAGCTTTCTTT; CDR3 protein: CAISDEGRVSIEAFF
CDR3 length: 12; J gene: TRBJ1-1; clone size: .; D gene: .; V gene: TRBV29-1; CDR3 DNA: TGCAGCGCGGTAGGGGGGAACACTGAAGCTTTCTTT; CDR3 protein: CSAVGGNTEAFF
CDR3 length: 15; J gene: TRBJ1-2; clone size: .; D gene: .; V gene: TRBV5-8; CDR3 DNA: TGTGCCAGCAGCTTGGCGGGGGGGCTGAGCTATGGCTACACCTTC; CDR3 protein: CASSLAGGLSYGYTF
CDR3 length: 13; J gene: TRBJ2-1; clone size: .; D gene: .; V gene: TRBV30; CDR3 DNA: TGTGCCTGGAGCGGACTGACGGGGGTTGAGCAGTTCTTC; CDR3 protein: CAWSGLTGVEQFF
CDR3 length: 15; J gene: TRBJ2-2; clone size: .; D gene: TRBD1; V gene: TRBV18; CDR3 DNA: TGTGCCAGCTCACCGCGACAGGGTAACACCGGGGAGCTGTTTTTT; CDR3 protein: CASSPRQGNTGELFF
CDR3 length: 15; J gene: TRBJ1-5; clone size: .; D gene: .; V gene: TRBV30; CDR3 DNA: TGTGCCTGGAGTGGGCGCGGGTCGGGCAATCAGCCCCAGCATTTT; CDR3 protein: CAWSGRGSGNQPQHF
CDR3 length: 16; J gene: TRBJ1-6; clone size: .; D gene: TRBD1; V gene: TRBV7-8; CDR3 DNA: TGTGCCAGCAGCTGGGAAAGGACAGGTTCCAATTCACCCCTCCACTTT; CDR3 protein: CASSWERTGSNSPLHF
CDR3 length: 14; J gene: TRBJ1-5; clone size: few; D gene: .; V gene: TRBV18; CDR3 DNA: TGTGCCAGCTCACCAAGCGCGGGGATTCAGCCCCAGCATTTT; CDR3 protein: CASSPSAGIQPQHF
CDR3 length: 15; J gene: TRBJ2-7; clone size: .; D gene: .; V gene: TRBV27; CDR3 DNA: TGTGCCAGCAGTCCAACCCCTAGTTTGCTAAACGAGCAGTACTTC; CDR3 protein: CASSPTPSLLNEQYF